This T cell receptor (beta chain) was observed in a study of blood T cells in healthy people across ages. Points from the study as a whole: Long-lived donors exceeded aged donors in naive CD4+ cells and diversity.

Concerning this clonotype itself: Its target is not known.

With 0 bases removed from V and 1 base from J, the gap between germline ends came to 7 bases. Germline values: CDR1 MNHEY, CDR2 SVGEGT. The CDR3 is 15 amino acids. A second PCR, run for about 7 to 11 cycles, used a sample-barcoded 5' primer plus a J-beta primer mix. The yield of each sample was at least 2.5 million CDR3-containing paired-end reads. TCRdb fed the 5' RACE reads into MiXCR, producing one record per CDR3 protein. This table holds roughly 410,000 distinct CDR3 sequences, approximately 47% found once. The extraction recovered at least 5.5 micrograms of total RNA per sample. Sequencing was performed on blood. The chain uses TRBV6-2 or TRBV6-3 and TRBJ2-1; the D gene is possibly TRBD2 (5 bases). This receptor was taken from a man in his 60s in good health. The CDR3 coding sequence is TGTGCCAGCAGTTACTCCCCGGGATCCTACAATGAGCAGTTCTTC. Its protein is CASSYSPGSYNEQFF.